Detailed here is one T cell receptor beta chain. TCRdb analysed the RT-PCR reads with MiXCR anew, one entry per CDR3 protein. The sample holds about 700,000 distinct CDR3 sequences, 13% to 15% seen once. Unmatched junction bases numbered 7, after V lost 1 base and J lost 5 bases. This CDR3 region has 16 residues. In germline, CDR1 is SGHAT, CDR2 FQNNGV. The sequencing sample was made of memory CD4+ T cells from blood. This receptor was taken from a female donor in good health, serving as a healthy control. This chain links TRBV11-2 with TRBJ2-5; 10 bases match TRBD2. The chain's CDR3 is CASSLGLAGVSETQYF. The CDR3 DNA follows: TGTGCCAGCAGCTTAGGGCTAGCGGGAGTGAGTGAGACCCAGTACTTC.